This T cell receptor beta chain was identified in a study of blood T cell repertoires in COVID-19 (dated by TCRdb to the early 2020s). Looking at the study overall: Collaborator samples came from the United States, Italy and Spain and covered acute and convalescent phases of COVID-19. The prospective study material was composed of cDNA or gDNA derived from T cells, B-cell-depleted T cells, or PBMCs. The dataset comprised deeply sampled blood TCRbeta repertoires from subjects exposed to, actively infected with, or recovered from COVID-19. The repertoires were made available in a free public database intended to serve as a resource for research on the immune response to SARS-CoV-2. Samples came from the ongoing ImmuneRACE study (first 160 participants) plus 1,254 subjects from 6 global collaborators. Nearly every sample came with metadata listing a de-identified subject ID, COVID-19 status, age in years and sex. HLA class I and class II types, where available, came from metadata supplied by the sample provider rather than from assay-based typing. General conclusions and limits of the study: The quantity of clinical and demographic metadata differed by source and by participant and was supplied without curation.

The immunoSEQ Assay, a bias-controlled multiplex PCR, was used to amplify TCRbeta CDR3 regions from genomic DNA. In the authors' own workflow: Nucleated cell counts per sample were estimated from amplification of reference gene primers within the assay. To quantify the absolute abundance of each unique TCRbeta CDR3 rearrangement, sequence reads were collapsed and filtered. For each sample, productive Simpson clonality was calculated as the square root of Simpson's diversity index across productive rearrangements. In its TCRdb copy, this immuneACCESS table keeps in-frame sequences only and misses some clones. Where compared with another copy, unresolved V genes explain less than half of these, and the others have no known cause. V, J and clone size were drawn from that table, and D and trimming were deduced from the DNA. For this sample there are around 320,000 clones; approximately 89% appear just once. Together, the top ten hold 11% of the sample.

In the case of this clone: The specificity of this receptor is unknown. No base quality values were provided; no much bigger clone lies one nucleotide off.

Germline trimming: 9 bases from V, 7 bases from J; junction bases outside gene matches: 16. CDR1 and CDR2 are read off the germline V gene as KGHDR and SFDVKD. The CDR3 starts with the cysteine, ends with the phenylalanine, and has 16 residues. CDR3 DNA only is kept here, 48 bases in frame from base 1. One collaborating source in Seattle enrolled patients while the patients were actively infected and followed the patients over time throughout the course of disease. Collaborating institutions collected whole blood in K2EDTA tubes following their own protocols. For TCRbeta analysis, collaborators shipped samples in one of three forms: frozen whole blood, isolated PBMCs, or DNA extracted from either of those sample types.

The V and J genes are TRBV24-1 and TRBJ2-1, with 8 junctional bases fitting TRBD1. The specimen sequenced was peripheral blood. This sequence originates from a woman younger than 45 with COVID-19, enrolled during active disease. The nucleotides read TGTGCCACCGCGCTCCCCGGACAGGGAACTCTGAATGAGCAGTTCTTC. It codes for CATALPGQGTLNEQFF.